This TCR beta chain is drawn from a study of blood T cells in healthy people across ages. A sample-barcoded 5' primer and a J-beta primer mix were used in a second PCR of about 6 to 12 cycles. MiXCR was run by TCRdb on the 5' RACE reads, yielding one entry per CDR3 protein. The table shows about 640,000 distinct CDR3 sequences, with under 65% occurring only once. This CDR3 is 15 amino acids long. Germline V gene sequence: CDR1 MGHDK, CDR2 SYGVNS. V was shortened by 6 bases and J by 0 bases, with 12 bases between the two germline ends. There are a few counts of this clonotype. The clonotype originates from a man aged 55 to 70 in good health. The chain carries TRBV25-1 and TRBJ2-1; D possibly matches TRBD1 or TRBD2 (5 bases each). Material: blood. Here the CDR3 reads CASSAGTSSYNEQFF. The CDR3 DNA reads as TGTGCCAGCAGCGCCGGGACCTCCTCCTACAATGAGCAGTTCTTC.